Presented here are 3 T cell receptor beta chains from one specimen sequenced in a study of regulatory T cells in long-lasting Graves disease. In building TCR beta libraries, iRepertoire HTBI primers were used together with Arm-PCR of CDR3 regions. One entry per CDR3 protein results from TCRdb running MiXCR on the multiplex PCR reads. The sample lists 300,000 to 400,000 distinct CDR3 sequences, approximately 20% occurring once. Time point given: newly diagnosed GD, antithyroid drugs for less than 3 months. Extracted PBMC RNA gave rise to the TCR library. Sequenced here: peripheral blood mononuclear cells (PBMCs), sampled at new diagnosis, from a patient treated with antithyroid drugs. These TCRs come from a female donor with Graves disease.

The rearrangement uses TRBV3-1 and TRBJ2-5, with 7 bases matching TRBD2. Germline V gene sequence: CDR1 LGHDT, CDR2 YNNKEL (reference sequence). CDR3 length: 16 residues. Trimming cost V 2 bases and J 0 bases; bases outside gene matches: 6. CDR3 amino acids: CASSQNPGLDQETQYF. CDR3 bases: TGTGCCAGCAGCCAAAATCCTGGACTAGACCAAGAGACCCAGTACTTC.

This clonotype has ten or more counts. The V gene is TRBV11-2, the J gene TRBJ2-3; 7 bases are shared with TRBD1. The junction had 6 bases not matched to a gene; V was cut back by 5 bases and J by 1 base. Germline-derived CDR1 and CDR2 are SGHAT and FQNNGV. The CDR3 sequence is 15 residues long. As DNA, the CDR3 is TGTGCCAGCAGCCCCAGGACAGGCCGCACAGATACGCAGTATTTT. It translates to CASSPRTGRTDTQYF.

This clonotype was picked up many times. V gene TRBV24-1 combines with J gene TRBJ2-1, with D hard to call. V dropped 1 base and J dropped 8 bases, with 5 bases sitting between them. From germline, CDR1 is KGHDR and CDR2 SFDVKD. This CDR3 is built from 12 residues. CDR3 DNA: TGTGCCACCAGTGATTTCCCCGATGAGCAGTTCTTC. Protein: CATSDFPDEQFF.